This TCR beta chain was found in a study of chronic HIV infection and antiretroviral therapy (dated by TCRdb to the mid-2010s). On this clonotype: This clone's antigen is unknown. No base quality values were provided; no much bigger clone lies one nucleotide off.

The library was obtained by 5' RACE. For sequencing, an Illumina MiSeq was employed. TCRdb cleaned the public reads at Q25 with fastp, built clones with MiXCR and kept in-frame beta chains. A single entry per CDR3 protein holds the most common genes and DNA from its merged rows. The sample table contains approximately 30,000 distinct CDR3 sequences; only one count was recorded for over 7.5% of them. About 2.5% of the sample rests with the top ten. The cysteine opens and the phenylalanine closes a CDR3 of 13 amino acids. The entry retains the CDR3 DNA only, 39 bases that are in frame from base 1. Deletion took 6 bases off V and 5 bases off J, with a span of 11 bases between the germline ends.

The sequenced material came from peripheral blood. This sequence originates from an adult who had HIV and had not received antiretroviral therapy, or was an uninfected healthy control (not recorded which). The chain is assembled from TRBV12-3 or TRBV12-4 and TRBJ1-5, with the D gene not clear enough to name. The nucleotide sequence reads as follows: TGTGCCAGCAGGTCCTCCAGACATCAGCCCCAGCATTTT. This yields the protein CASRSSRHQPQHF.